These 15 T cell receptor beta chains share one sample of origin, sequenced in a study of blood T cell repertoires in COVID-19. TCRdb keeps only in-frame clones here, not all; method: immunoSEQ multiplex PCR. The sample records approximately 100,000 clones, roughly 91% being singletons. The sequencing sample was made of peripheral blood. Receptors were obtained from a human donor in a cohort sampled during active COVID-19.

About this clone: The germline gene is not matched at one end of the junction; a read error may be the cause. The chain is built from TRBV28 and TRBJ2-2, with a weak D call TRBD2 (6 bases). The CDR3 covers 14 residues. Germline V CDR1 and CDR2: MDHEN, SYDVKM. CDR3: CASSLKDQTGGLFF. The CDR3 DNA reads as TGTGCCAGCAGTTTAAAGGACCAAACCGGGGGGCTGTTTTTT.

The gene calls are TRBV4-1 and TRBJ2-2, with a weak D call TRBD1 (5 bases). This CDR3 region has 16 residues. The germline V gene has CDR1 MGHRA and CDR2 YSYEKL. Trimming pared 3 bases from V and 7 bases from J, leaving 18 bases between. For the CDR3, the DNA is TGCGCCAGCAGCCACTCCCTAATCAAGGGGATCGGGGAGCTGTTTTTT. Residues: CASSHSLIKGIGELFF.

The gene calls are TRBV10-1 and TRBJ2-3; TRBD2 matches at 9 bases. Germline V CDR1 and CDR2: WNHNN, SYGVQD (reference sequence). This CDR3 is 13 amino acids long. Trimming cost V 4 bases and J 5 bases; bases outside gene matches: 1. The CDR3 coding sequence is TGCGCCAGCAGTGCTAGCGGGATAGATACGCAGTATTTT. Encoded protein: CASSASGIDTQYF.

The chain couples TRBV12-3 or TRBV12-4 to TRBJ2-7; a possible D gene is TRBD1 (6 bases). Trimming took off 5 bases at V and 3 bases at J, with 8 bases between the two ends. This CDR3 region has 12 residues. CDR3: CASSDRFYEQYF. DNA for the CDR3: TGTGCCAGCAGTGACAGGTTCTACGAGCAGTACTTC.

V gene TRBV7-2 combines with J gene TRBJ2-5, with D possibly matching TRBD2 (6 bases). V shed 5 bases and J shed 1 base, with 8 bases lying between them. The CDR3 runs 13 residues. Germline V gene data show CDR1 as SGHTA and CDR2 as FQGNSA. The CDR3: CASSRGSQETQYF. The CDR3 DNA follows: TGTGCCAGCAGCCGGGGGTCCCAAGAGACCCAGTACTTC. Variable domain in full (rest from reference TRBV7-2 and TRBJ2-5): GAGVSQSPSNKVTEKGKDVELRCDPISGHTALYWYRQSLGQGLEFLIYFQGNSAPDKSGLPSDRFSAERTGGSVSTLTIQRTQQEDSAVYLCASSRGSQETQYFGPGTRLLVL.

The V gene is TRBV28, the J gene TRBJ1-2; D possibly corresponds to TRBD1 (5 bases). Between the trimmed V and J ends, which lost 4 bases and 3 bases, there was a span of 9 bases. CDR1 is MDHEN, CDR2 SYDVKM, per germline. The CDR3 contains 13 residues. In DNA form, the CDR3 reads TGTGCCAGCAGTTACAGGTCCTACTATGGCTACACCTTC. This gives the protein CASSYRSYYGYTF.

V and J are TRBV5-4 and TRBJ2-3; D perhaps matches TRBD2 (7 bases). Germline CDR1 SGHNT, CDR2 YYREEE (reference sequence). Trimming took 3 bases from V and 4 from J, leaving 18 bases between them. CDR3 length equals 16 residues. The CDR3, as DNA: TGTGCCAGCAGCTGGGGAGGGGGTGAGATCTCAGATACGCAGTATTTT. Protein: CASSWGGGEISDTQYF. The whole variable domain, remainder taken from reference TRBV5-4 and TRBJ2-3, is ETGVTQSPTHLIKTRGQQVTLRCSSQSGHNTVSWYQQALGQGPQFIFQYYREEENGRGNFPPRFSGLQFPNYSSELNVNALELDDSALYLCASSWGGGEISDTQYFGPGTRLTVL.

J is TRBJ2-3 and V is TRBV19; 16 positions match TRBD2. The CDR3 sequence is 18 residues long. The germline V gene encodes CDR1 LNHDA and CDR2 SQIVND (reference sequence). V dropped 3 bases and J dropped 2; count of bases not matched to a gene: 5. CDR3 protein: CASSMGLAGGKLTDTQYF. The CDR3 DNA reads as TGTGCCAGTAGTATGGGACTAGCGGGGGGGAAGCTCACAGATACGCAGTATTTT. The variable domain in full, completed from reference TRBV19 and TRBJ2-3, reads DGGITQSPKYLFRKEGQNVTLSCEQNLNHDAMYWYRQDPGQGLRLIYYSQIVNDFQKGDIAEGYSVSREKKESFPLTVTSAQKNPTAFYLCASSMGLAGGKLTDTQYFGPGTRLTVL.

This chain's CDR3 is CATSDPRQSSYEQYF. DNA of the CDR3: TGTGCCACCAGTGATCCTCGACAGTCCTCCTACGAGCAGTACTTC. This chain uses TRBV24-1 with TRBJ2-7, with D possibly TRBD1 on 5 matching bases. Per the germline V gene, CDR1 is KGHDR and CDR2 is SFDVKD. V lost 3 bases, J lost 0 bases, and 11 bases lay in between. This CDR3 has 15 amino acids.

The chain has TRBV29-1 and TRBJ1-2; weak D call: TRBD1 (6 bases). CDR1 is SQVTM, CDR2 ANQGSEA, per germline. V shed 6 bases and J shed 6 bases, with 11 bases lying between them. This CDR3 spans 11 amino acids. CDR3 sequence reads: CSVEDRDGYTF. For the CDR3, the DNA is TGCAGCGTCGAGGACAGAGATGGCTACACCTTC.

This clone was found once. The V call is TRBV9, the J call TRBJ1-2, with D maybe TRBD1 (6 bases). The CDR3 consists of 14 residues. Germline V gene data show CDR1 as SGDLS and CDR2 as YYNGEE. Trimming took 0 bases from V and 7 from J, leaving 13 bases between them. This chain's CDR3 is CASSVEGEGVGYTF. As DNA, the CDR3 is TGTGCCAGCAGCGTAGAGGGAGAGGGGGTTGGCTACACCTTC. Supplemented by reference TRBV9 and TRBJ1-2, the full variable domain reads DSGVTQTPKHLITATGQRVTLRCSPRSGDLSVYWYQQSLDQGLQFLIQYYNGEERAKGNILERFSAQQFPDLHSELNLSSLELGDSALYFCASSVEGEGVGYTFGSGTRLTVV.

The chain recombines TRBV27 with TRBJ2-7, with a weak D call TRBD1 (5 bases). Germline CDR1 reads MNHEY; CDR2 reads SMNVEV (reference sequence). This CDR3 comprises 13 residues. V lost 5 bases, J lost 6 bases, and 14 bases lay in between. The CDR3 here is CASSVRQGLEQYF. CDR3 nucleotides: TGTGCCAGCAGTGTCCGGCAGGGTCTCGAGCAGTACTTC.

In its sample, this clone was seen a few times. The J gene is TRBJ1-1, the V gene TRBV9; the match to TRBD1 covers 11 bases. Per the germline V gene, CDR1 is SGDLS and CDR2 is YYNGEE. Trimming at V came to 2 bases and at J to 6 bases, leaving 12 bases not matched to a gene. The CDR3 consists of 17 residues. CDR3 in amino acids: CASSVDWTGGLSAEAFF. The CDR3, as DNA: TGTGCCAGCAGCGTCGATTGGACAGGGGGCTTGTCGGCTGAAGCTTTCTTT.

The chain uses TRBV7-6 and TRBJ2-1; TRBD2 matches at 9 bases. The junction had 9 bases not matched to a gene; V was cut back by 3 bases and J by 9 bases. The germline V gene encodes CDR1 SGHVS and CDR2 FNYEAQ. The length of the CDR3 is 15 residues. The CDR3 region is CASSLSGGSSSEQFF. The CDR3 region has the DNA TGTGCCAGCAGCTTGAGCGGGGGGTCCAGCTCTGAGCAGTTCTTC.

The chain employs TRBV7-6 and TRBJ1-6; maybe TRBD1 (5 bases). V was pared by 4 bases and J by 4 bases, with 8 bases between. CDR1 and CDR2 from the germline V gene are SGHVS and FNYEAQ. The length of the CDR3 is 14 residues. Here the CDR3 reads CASSSRQYNSPLHF. The CDR3 nucleotides are TGTGCCAGCAGCTCCCGACAGTATAATTCACCCCTCCACTTT.